This TCR beta chain originates from a study of T cell responses to AZD1222 COVID-19 vaccine. About this clone: Antigen unknown.

TCRdb keeps only in-frame clones here, not all; method: immunoSEQ multiplex PCR. This table holds around 150,000 clones, 85% to 95% found once. Per the germline V gene, CDR1 is SGDLS and CDR2 is YYNGEE. The CDR3 spans 15 residues. The V gene lost 0 bases and the J gene lost 2 bases, with 12 bases spanning the gap. The study, taken as a whole, reports: The study found Spike-specific TCR breadth and depth rose after two AZD1222 doses. The span of vaccine-associated CD4 TCRs extended across spike, with dominance at 160-218 and 743-854.

Material: peripheral blood, obtained on day 0 of AZD1222 vaccination. The sequence came from an adult in good health. The chain joins TRBV9 to TRBJ2-7, with D perhaps being TRBD1 or TRBD2 (6 bases each). The CDR3: CASSVAGDFPYEQYF. The CDR3, as DNA: TGTGCCAGCAGCGTAGCAGGGGACTTTCCCTACGAGCAGTACTTC.